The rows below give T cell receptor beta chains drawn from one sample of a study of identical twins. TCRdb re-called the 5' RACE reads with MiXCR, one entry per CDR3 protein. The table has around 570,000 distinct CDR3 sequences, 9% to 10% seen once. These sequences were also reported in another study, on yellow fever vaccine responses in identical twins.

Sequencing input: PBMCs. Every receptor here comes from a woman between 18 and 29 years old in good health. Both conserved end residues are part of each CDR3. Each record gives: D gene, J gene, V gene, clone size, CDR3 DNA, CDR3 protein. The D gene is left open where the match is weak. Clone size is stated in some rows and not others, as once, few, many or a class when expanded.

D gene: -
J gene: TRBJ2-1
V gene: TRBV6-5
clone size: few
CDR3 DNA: TGTGCCAGCAGTTACCGCAGGGGCGCTTCCTACAATGAGCAGTTCTTC
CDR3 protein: CASSYRRGASYNEQFF

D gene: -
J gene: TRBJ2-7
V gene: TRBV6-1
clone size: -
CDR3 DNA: TGTGCCAGCACCTCTTCCGGGATCTCCTACGAGCAGTACTTC
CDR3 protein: CASTSSGISYEQYF

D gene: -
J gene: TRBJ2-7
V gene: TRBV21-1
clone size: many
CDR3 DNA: TGTGCCAGCAGTGGCAGCACCTACGAGCAGTACTTC
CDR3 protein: CASSGSTYEQYF

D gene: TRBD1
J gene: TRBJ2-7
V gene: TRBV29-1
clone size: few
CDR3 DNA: TGCAGCGTCGTAGGACAGGGGGCAGTCTACGAGCAGTACTTC
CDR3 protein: CSVVGQGAVYEQYF

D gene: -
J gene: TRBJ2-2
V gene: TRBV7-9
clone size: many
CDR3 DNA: TGTGCCAGCATGAACACCGGGGAGCTGTTTTTT
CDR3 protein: CASMNTGELFF

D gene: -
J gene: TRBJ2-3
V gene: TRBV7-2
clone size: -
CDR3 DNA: TGTGCCAGCAGCTCCCCCCCCCTGGATACGCAGTATTTT
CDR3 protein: CASSSPPLDTQYF

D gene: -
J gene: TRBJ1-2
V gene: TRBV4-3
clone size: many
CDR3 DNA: TGCGCCAGCAGCCAAGATCGAGCCAAGCCCTATGGCTACACCTTC
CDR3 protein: CASSQDRAKPYGYTF

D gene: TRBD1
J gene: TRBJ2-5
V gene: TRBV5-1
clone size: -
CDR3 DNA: TGCGCCAGCAGCCTTTCAACAGGGGGTGGGGAGACCCAGTACTTC
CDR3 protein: CASSLSTGGGETQYF

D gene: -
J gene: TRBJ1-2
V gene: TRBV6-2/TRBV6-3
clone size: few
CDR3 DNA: TGTGCCAGCAGTTACTCGGGTGGCTATGGCTACACCTTC
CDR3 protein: CASSYSGGYGYTF

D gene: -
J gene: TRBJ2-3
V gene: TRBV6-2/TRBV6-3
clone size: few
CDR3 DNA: TGTGCCAGCAGTTCCAGACAGAATTCGGATACGCAGTATTTT
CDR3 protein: CASSSRQNSDTQYF

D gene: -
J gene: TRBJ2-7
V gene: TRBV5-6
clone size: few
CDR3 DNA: TGTGCCAGCAGCTTGGTGATTAAGGGTACCGGGAACGAGCAGTACTTC
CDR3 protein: CASSLVIKGTGNEQYF

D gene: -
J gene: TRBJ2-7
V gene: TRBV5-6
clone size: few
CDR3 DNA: TGTGCCAGCACTCCTAGGCGACAGGTCTCCTACGAGCAGTACTTC
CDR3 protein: CASTPRRQVSYEQYF

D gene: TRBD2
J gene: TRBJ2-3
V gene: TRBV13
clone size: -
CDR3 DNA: TGTGCCAGCAGCCTGGGACTAGCGGGAGCGGTAGATACGCAGTATTTT
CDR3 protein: CASSLGLAGAVDTQYF

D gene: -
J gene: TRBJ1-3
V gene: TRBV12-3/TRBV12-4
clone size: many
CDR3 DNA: TGTGCCAGCAGTCAGGATCTCTCTGGAAACACCATATATTTT
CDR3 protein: CASSQDLSGNTIYF

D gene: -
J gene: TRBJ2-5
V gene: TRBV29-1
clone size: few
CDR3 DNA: TGCAGCGTTCCCGGGACTTCCCAAGAGACCCAGTACTTC
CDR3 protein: CSVPGTSQETQYF

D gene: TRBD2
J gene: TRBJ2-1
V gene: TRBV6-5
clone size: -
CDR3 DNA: TGTGCCAGCAGTTACCTAAGCGGGGTAGGTGGTGAGCAGTTCTTC
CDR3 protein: CASSYLSGVGGEQFF

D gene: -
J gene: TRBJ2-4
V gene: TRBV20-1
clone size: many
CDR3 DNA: TGCAGTGCTAGAGATGGCGGAGATGGCAAAAACATTCAGTACTTC
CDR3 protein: CSARDGGDGKNIQYF

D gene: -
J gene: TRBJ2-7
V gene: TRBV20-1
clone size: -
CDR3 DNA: TGCAGTGCTATCCGGGACCGCTTATCCGAGCAGTACTTC
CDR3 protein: CSAIRDRLSEQYF

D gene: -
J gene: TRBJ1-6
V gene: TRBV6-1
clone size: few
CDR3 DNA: TGTGCCAGCACCGGGACAAAAAATTCACCCCTCCACTTT
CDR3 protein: CASTGTKNSPLHF

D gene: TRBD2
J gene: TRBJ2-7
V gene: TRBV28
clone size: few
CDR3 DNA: TGTGCCAGCAGTGAGCGGGGTTTACCTCCCGAGCAGTACTTC
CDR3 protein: CASSERGLPPEQYF

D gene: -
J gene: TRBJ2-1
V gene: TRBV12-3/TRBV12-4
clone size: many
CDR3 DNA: TGTGCCAGCAGTTTAATTCGGGGGAATGAGCAGTTCTTC
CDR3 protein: CASSLIRGNEQFF

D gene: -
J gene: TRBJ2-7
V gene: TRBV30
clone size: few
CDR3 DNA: TGTGCCTGGAGCTCCGGGAAAAGACCCTACGAGCAGTACTTC
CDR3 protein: CAWSSGKRPYEQYF

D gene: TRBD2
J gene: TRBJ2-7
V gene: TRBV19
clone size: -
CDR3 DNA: TGTGCCAGTAGTATAGGACTAGCGGGAGCCTACGAGCAGTACTTC
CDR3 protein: CASSIGLAGAYEQYF

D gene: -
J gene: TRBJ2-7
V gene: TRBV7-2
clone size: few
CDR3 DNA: TGTGCCAGCAGCTTAGCGCTTGGTTCCGAGCAGTACTTC
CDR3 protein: CASSLALGSEQYF

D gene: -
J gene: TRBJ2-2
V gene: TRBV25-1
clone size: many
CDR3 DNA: TGTGCCAGCAGTGAATTGGCCAGACCCACCGGGGAGCTGTTTTTT
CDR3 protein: CASSELARPTGELFF

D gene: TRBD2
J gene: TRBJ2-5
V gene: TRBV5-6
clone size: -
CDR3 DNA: TGTGCCAGCAGCCTGGAGGGCCGGAGGACTAGCGGGAGGAGAGAGACCCAGTACTTC
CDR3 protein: CASSLEGRRTSGRRETQYF

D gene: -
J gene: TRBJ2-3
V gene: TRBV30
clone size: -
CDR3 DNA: TGTGCCTGGAATGAGCGGAAGGACCGCACAGATACGCAGTATTTT
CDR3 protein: CAWNERKDRTDTQYF

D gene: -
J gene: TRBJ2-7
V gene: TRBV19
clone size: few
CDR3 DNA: TGTGCCAGTAGTATCGACGGCCAGCAGCAGCAGTACTTC
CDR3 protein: CASSIDGQQQQYF

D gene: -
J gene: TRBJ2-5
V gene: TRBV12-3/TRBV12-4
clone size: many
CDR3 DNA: TGTGCCAGCAGTTTCGGGACTGACGAGACCCAGTACTTC
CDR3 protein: CASSFGTDETQYF

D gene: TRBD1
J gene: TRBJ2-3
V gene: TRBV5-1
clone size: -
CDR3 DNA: TGCGCCATTCCGGGACAGGGTTACCCAGATACGCAGTATTTT
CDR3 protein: CAIPGQGYPDTQYF

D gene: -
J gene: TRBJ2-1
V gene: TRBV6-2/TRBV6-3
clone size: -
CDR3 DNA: TGTGCCAGCAGTTGGTCGACAGGAGAAACCTACAATGAGCAGTTCTTC
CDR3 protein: CASSWSTGETYNEQFF

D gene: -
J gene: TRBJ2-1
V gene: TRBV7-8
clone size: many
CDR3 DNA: TGTGCCAGCAGCTTAGTGAGGGGCAGTGAGCAGTTCTTC
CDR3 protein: CASSLVRGSEQFF

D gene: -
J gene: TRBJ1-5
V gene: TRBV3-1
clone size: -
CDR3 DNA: TGTGCCAGCAGCCAACGACAAACCAGTCAGCCCCAGCATTTT
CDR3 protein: CASSQRQTSQPQHF

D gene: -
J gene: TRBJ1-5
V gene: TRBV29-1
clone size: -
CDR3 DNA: TGCAGCGTTGCCAGTCAGCCCCAGCATTTT
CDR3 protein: CSVASQPQHF

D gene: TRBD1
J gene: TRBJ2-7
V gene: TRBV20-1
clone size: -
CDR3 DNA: TGCAGTGCTAGAGAGGACAGGGAGACCTACGAGCAGTACTTC
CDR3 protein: CSAREDRETYEQYF

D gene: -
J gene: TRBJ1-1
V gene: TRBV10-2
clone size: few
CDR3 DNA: TGCGCCAGGAAGATTAGGGAAGCTTTCTTT
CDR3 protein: CARKIREAFF

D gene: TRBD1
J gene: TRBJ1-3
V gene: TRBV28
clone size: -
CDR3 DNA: TGTGCCAGCAGTACAAGCCCAGGACAGGGCAGAAACACCATATATTTT
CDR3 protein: CASSTSPGQGRNTIYF

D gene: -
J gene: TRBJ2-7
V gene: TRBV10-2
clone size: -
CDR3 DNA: TGCGCCAGCAGTGAGTCCTTGACAGCCTCCTACGAGCAGTACTTC
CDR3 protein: CASSESLTASYEQYF

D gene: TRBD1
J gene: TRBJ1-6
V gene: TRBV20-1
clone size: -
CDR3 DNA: TGCAGTGCTAGGAACAGGGGGAATTCACCCCTCCACTTT
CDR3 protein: CSARNRGNSPLHF

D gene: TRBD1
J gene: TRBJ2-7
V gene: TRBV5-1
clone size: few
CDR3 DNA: TGCGCCAGCAGCTTTACGGGACAGGGCTACGAGCAGTACTTC
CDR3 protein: CASSFTGQGYEQYF

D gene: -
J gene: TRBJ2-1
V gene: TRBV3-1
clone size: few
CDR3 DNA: TGTGCCAGCAGCCCCGATCCAATGGGGACCTACAATGAGCAGTTCTTC
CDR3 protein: CASSPDPMGTYNEQFF